The 31 T cell receptor beta chains reported below all come from one sample, sequenced in a study of Graves' ophthalmopathy and Graves' hyperthyroidism. The study amplified TCR beta CDR3 regions using RNA transcripts. HTBI primers served in a first-round RT-PCR, which a second-round multiplex PCR followed. TCRdb re-called the multiplex PCR reads through MiXCR, storing one row per CDR3 protein. The sample comprises 350,000 to 400,000 distinct CDR3 sequences, approximately 20% of which are singletons, and 1.6% rests with the top ten. The sequenced sample was peripheral blood. All receptors come from a woman younger than 35 with Graves' ophthalmopathy.

The table lists this clonotype with many counts. This chain joins TRBV6-2 or TRBV6-3 and TRBJ2-7; TRBD2 matches at 14 bases. J was trimmed by 5 bases and V by 2 bases; bases with no gene match: 11. The CDR3 is 18 amino acids. CDR1 is MNHEY and CDR2 is SVGEGT in the germline V gene. CDR3 nucleotide sequence: TGTGCCAGCAGTTACGGGACTAGCGGGAGTTATTGGTCCCACGAGCAGTACTTC. It encodes CASSYGTSGSYWSHEQYF.

Many counts were recorded for this clonotype. This chain joins TRBV30 and TRBJ1-5; D not certain. Trimming shortened V by 7 bases and J by 3 bases, and 13 bases separated the two germline ends. Germline assignment: CDR1 GTSNPN and CDR2 SVGIG (reference sequence). The CDR3 spans 13 residues. The CDR3 nucleotides are TGTGCCTTGAACCTGGGCCTCAATCAGCCCCAGCATTTT. This translates into CALNLGLNQPQHF.

In its sample, this clonotype was seen once. V gene TRBV7-2 combines with J gene TRBJ2-2; 14 nucleotides agree with TRBD2. The CDR3 is 19 amino acids. The V gene end was trimmed by 0 bases and the J gene end by 0 bases; junction bases not matched to a gene: 3. Germline loops: CDR1 SGHTA, CDR2 FQGNSA. In DNA, the CDR3 is TGTGCCAGCAGCTTAGCGGGGACTAGCGGGAGTCCGAACACCGGGGAGCTGTTTTTT. Amino acids: CASSLAGTSGSPNTGELFF. The full variable domain, in which reference TRBV7-2 and TRBJ2-2 provide the parts outside the CDR3, is GAGVSQSPSNKVTEKGKDVELRCDPISGHTALYWYRQSLGQGLEFLIYFQGNSAPDKSGLPSDRFSAERTGGSVSTLTIQRTQQEDSAVYLCASSLAGTSGSPNTGELFFGEGSRLTVL.

In its sample, this clonotype was seen many times. This chain uses TRBV11-2 with TRBJ2-7; D unclear. Germline V gives CDR1 SGHAT, CDR2 FQNNGV. V lost 0 bases, J lost 5 bases, and 11 bases lay in between. There are 14 residues in the CDR3. DNA for the CDR3: TGTGCCAGCAGCTTAGAAGGGTTCGGAGACGAGCAGTACTTC. Translated: CASSLEGFGDEQYF.

This clonotype was seen at least ten times. This chain links TRBV6-2 or TRBV6-3 with TRBJ1-2; D remains ambiguous. Trimming left V 0 bases short and J 8 bases short, with 16 bases between. Germline V CDR1 and CDR2: MNHEY, SVGEGT. The CDR3 consists of 15 residues. The CDR3 coding sequence is TGTGCCAGCAGTTACTCGAAATGGGCTCTCGGAGGCTACACCTTC. This gives the protein CASSYSKWALGGYTF.

The sample holds many counts of this clonotype. V usage is TRBV12-3 or TRBV12-4 and J usage is TRBJ1-1; TRBD1 agrees at 7 bases. CDR3 size: 17 residues. V shed 5 bases and J 0 bases; nucleotides not matched to a gene: 12. CDR3 sequence: CASSPPTQGVLNTEAFF. CDR3 DNA: TGTGCCAGCAGTCCTCCCACCCAGGGGGTCCTGAACACTGAAGCTTTCTTT.

This clonotype was picked up many times. This CDR3 is CASSVDAAYEQYF. Here the CDR3 DNA reads TGTGCCAGCAGCGTAGATGCGGCCTACGAGCAGTACTTC. The chain joins TRBV9 to TRBJ2-7; D remains unclear. Trimming removed 0 bases at V and 2 bases at J, with 6 bases between. The CDR3 length is 13 residues. The germline gives CDR1 SGDLS, CDR2 YYNGEE. The whole variable domain, remainder taken from reference TRBV9 and TRBJ2-7, is DSGVTQTPKHLITATGQRVTLRCSPRSGDLSVYWYQQSLDQGLQFLIQYYNGEERAKGNILERFSAQQFPDLHSELNLSSLELGDSALYFCASSVDAAYEQYFGPGTRLTVT.

Many counts were recorded for this clonotype. This chain joins TRBV2 and TRBJ2-3; TRBD2 matches 11 bases. Per germline, CDR1 SNHLY and CDR2 FYNNEI. The CDR3 covers 14 residues. With V trimmed by 7 bases and J by 4 bases, 4 bases remained unmatched. CDR3 nucleotides: TGTGCCAGCATCACTAGCGGGAGTGCAGATACGCAGTATTTT. Protein sequence: CASITSGSADTQYF.

Many counts were recorded for this clonotype. The V gene is TRBV4-3, the J gene TRBJ2-7; 12 bases map to TRBD2. This CDR3 contains 16 residues. The trim removed 3 bases at V and 5 bases at J, leaving 8 bases unmatched. Germline CDR1 LGHNA, CDR2 YSLEER. The CDR3: CASSQMAGTSGHEQYF. In nucleotides, the CDR3 is TGCGCCAGCAGCCAGATGGCCGGGACTAGCGGGCACGAGCAGTACTTC.

The count of this clonotype is one. V gene TRBV12-3 or TRBV12-4 combines with J gene TRBJ1-6; D remains ambiguous. Between the trimmed V and J ends, which lost 1 base and 7 bases, there was a span of 8 bases. The CDR3 is 14 amino acids. The CDR3 loop reads CASSLGFGNSPLHF. The CDR3 DNA reads TGTGCCAGCAGTTTAGGGTTCGGCAATTCACCCCTCCACTTT.

There are a few counts of this clonotype. The CDR3 DNA reads TGTGCCAGCAGTGTGTGGGGGCAGGGAGCTTTCTTT. Translation gives CASSVWGQGAFF. The rearrangement joins TRBV6-1 to TRBJ1-1, with D possibly TRBD1 on 6 matching bases. Germline CDR1 MNHNS, CDR2 SASEGT. The CDR3 length is 12 residues. V gave up 4 bases and J gave up 10 bases, with 13 bases separating them.

This clonotype was seen many times. The rearrangement joins TRBV28 to TRBJ1-2; D may be TRBD1 (5 bases). Deletions cut 8 bases from V and 8 bases from J, with 9 bases between. Germline V CDR1 and CDR2: MDHEN, SYDVKM. The CDR3 is made up of 10 amino acids. This CDR3 reads CASGWGGYTF. For the CDR3, the DNA is TGTGCCAGCGGATGGGGGGGCTACACCTTC.

There are many counts of this clonotype. This chain connects TRBV12-3 or TRBV12-4 to TRBJ1-1; D not certain. This CDR3 has 11 amino acids. V lost 7 bases and J 5 bases, leaving 8 bases between the germline ends. CDR3 DNA sequence: TGTGCCAGCACCCCTCTGACTGAAGCTTTCTTT. It yields the protein CASTPLTEAFF.

This clonotype was detected many times. This chain uses TRBV28 with TRBJ1-1; D remains unclear. V was pared by 3 bases and J by 3 bases, with 8 bases between. CDR3 length: 13 amino acids. Germline assignment: CDR1 MDHEN and CDR2 SYDVKM. The CDR3 sequence: CASSLDYDTEAFF. The CDR3 nucleotides are TGTGCCAGCAGTTTGGACTATGACACTGAAGCTTTCTTT.

This clonotype occurred many times. The gene calls are TRBV30 and TRBJ2-2; perhaps D is TRBD1 or TRBD2 (6 bases each). The CDR3 contains 12 residues. Between the trimmed V and J ends, which lost 5 bases and 6 bases, there was a span of 10 bases. Germline-derived CDR1 and CDR2 are GTSNPN and SVGIG (reference sequence). CDR3 DNA sequence: TGTGCCTGGTCCGGGGGCCCCGGGGAGCTGTTTTTT. Translation: CAWSGGPGELFF.

This clonotype was observed a handful of times. The chain joins TRBV6-2 or TRBV6-3 to TRBJ1-1; maybe TRBD1 (6 bases). This CDR3 has 14 residues. The germline V gene has CDR1 MNHEY and CDR2 SVGEGT. The V gene lost 6 bases and the J gene lost 1 base, with 12 bases spanning the gap. The CDR3 DNA is TGTGCCAGCAGAGGGGGATCCGGGAACACTGAAGCTTTCTTT. This translates into CASRGGSGNTEAFF.

The sample holds many counts of this clonotype. The rearrangement links TRBV29-1 to TRBJ2-7; TRBD1 might be the D (5 bases). The V gene's germline CDR1 is SQVTM and CDR2 ANQGSEA. CDR3 length: 12 amino acids. Deletions cut 5 bases from V and 0 bases from J, with 8 bases between. DNA for the CDR3: TGCAGCGTTAAGGACACCTCCTACGAGCAGTACTTC. This translates into CSVKDTSYEQYF.

V gene TRBV6-5 combines with J gene TRBJ1-1; maybe TRBD1 (6 bases). There are 16 residues in the CDR3. Per the germline V gene, CDR1 is MNHEY and CDR2 is SVGAGI. Between the trimmed V and J ends, which lost 5 bases and 0 bases, there was a span of 16 bases. The CDR3 DNA reads TGTGCCAGCAGTCTATCGACAGGTCTATTGAACACTGAAGCTTTCTTT. It encodes CASSLSTGLLNTEAFF.

CDR3 DNA: TGCGCCAGCAGCCAAGATTACCGGGGGCGGCTAGCGGGGGGGAAAAACATTCAGTACTTC. Its translation is CASSQDYRGRLAGGKNIQYF. V gene TRBV4-3 combines with J gene TRBJ2-4, with TRBD2 matching 12 bases. J lost 4 bases, V lost 0 bases, and 13 bases had no gene match. Germline V gene sequence: CDR1 LGHNA, CDR2 YSLEER. The CDR3 consists of 20 residues.

In its sample, this clonotype was seen many times. V usage is TRBV4-2 and J usage is TRBJ1-1, with D unresolved. Germline CDR1 is LGHNA and CDR2 is YNFKEQ. Deletions cut 0 bases from V and 2 bases from J, with 10 bases between. This CDR3 has 15 amino acids. CDR3 amino acids: CASSQDSPSNTEAFF. The CDR3 nucleotides are TGTGCCAGCAGCCAAGATTCCCCCTCCAACACTGAAGCTTTCTTT.

This clonotype was observed a few times. The CDR3 DNA is TGTGCCTGGAGTGGAGAGGGCCGAACGATCTACGAGCAGTACTTC. Protein product: CAWSGEGRTIYEQYF. V usage is TRBV30 and J usage is TRBJ2-7; a weak D match, TRBD2 (5 bases). CDR1 is GTSNPN and CDR2 is SVGIG in the germline V gene (reference sequence). This CDR3 is 15 amino acids long. Trimming stripped 1 base from V and 3 bases from J, with 16 bases between.

This clonotype was seen repeatedly, ten times or more. The chain is built from TRBV29-1 and TRBJ1-5; no reliable D call. The V end lost 6 bases, the J end lost 3 bases, and 15 bases lay between the germline ends. Per germline, CDR1 SQVTM and CDR2 ANQGSEA. The CDR3 sequence is 14 residues long. In DNA, the CDR3 is TGCAGCGTACCCGATCAGGACCTCAATCAGCCCCAGCATTTT. Translating it yields CSVPDQDLNQPQHF.

This clonotype was seen ten or more times. A much more abundant neighbour one base away suggests this may be a read error. The chain couples TRBV6-2 or TRBV6-3 to TRBJ1-5; 9 positions agree with TRBD1. The length of the CDR3 is 17 residues. Trimming removed 7 bases from V and 4 bases from J; junction bases left unmatched: 14. Germline CDR1 reads MNHEY; CDR2 reads SVGEGT. CDR3 coding DNA: TGTGCCAGCAATTCCCGACCAGCCGGGACAGGGAATCAGCCCCAGCATTTT. Protein product: CASNSRPAGTGNQPQHF.

This clonotype was found many times. J is TRBJ2-7 and V is TRBV7-3, with D possibly being TRBD1 or TRBD2 (5 bases each). The CDR3 extends over 14 amino acids. Germline-derived CDR1 and CDR2 are SGHTA and FQGTGA. V was cut by 5 bases and J by 7 bases, with 18 bases left in between. CDR3 loop: CASSPSRDVGEQYF. CDR3 coding DNA: TGTGCCAGCAGCCCCTCTAGGGACGTGGGGGAGCAGTACTTC.

The chain joins TRBV24-1 to TRBJ1-2; perhaps TRBD1 as D (5 bases). V shed 4 bases and J shed 5 bases, with 13 bases lying between them. The CDR3 totals 14 residues. Germline CDR1 is KGHDR and CDR2 is SFDVKD. The CDR3 DNA sequence: TGTGCCACCAGTGACGCGGGGGGGGAGTATGGCTACACCTTC. Amino acids: CATSDAGGEYGYTF.

In this sample, this clonotype turned up many times. This rearrangement joins TRBV20-1 to TRBJ2-2; TRBD2 might be the D (6 bases). Germline V gives CDR1 DFQATT, CDR2 SNEGSKA (reference sequence). The CDR3 consists of 15 residues. Trimming shortened V by 0 bases and J by 6 bases, and 14 bases separated the two germline ends. The CDR3 reads CSARDDGGFPGELFF. The CDR3 region has the DNA TGCAGTGCTAGAGATGATGGAGGGTTCCCCGGGGAGCTGTTTTTT.

Many counts were recorded for this clonotype. The V gene is TRBV7-8, the J gene TRBJ1-5, with unresolved D. The CDR3 covers 15 residues. Germline V lookup: CDR1 SGHVS, CDR2 FQNEAQ. V was shortened by 4 bases and J by 0 bases, with 10 bases between the two germline ends. For the CDR3, the DNA is TGTGCCAGCAGCTCCCGGGCCTATAGCAATCAGCCCCAGCATTTT. Residues: CASSSRAYSNQPQHF.

CDR3 amino acids: CASGGGGANYGYTF. The CDR3 DNA is TGTGCCAGCGGCGGAGGGGGAGCTAACTATGGCTACACCTTC. The chain links TRBV6-2 or TRBV6-3 to TRBJ1-2; tentatively, D is TRBD1 (6 bases). Germline loops: CDR1 MNHEY, CDR2 SVGEGT. The V gene lost 8 bases and the J gene lost 0 bases, with 13 bases spanning the gap. The CDR3 sequence is 14 residues long.

This clonotype was seen a few times. The V call is TRBV12-3 or TRBV12-4, the J call TRBJ1-1; no definite D call. The CDR3 contains 15 residues. The V gene lost 2 bases and the J gene lost 0 bases, with 10 bases spanning the gap. CDR3 protein: CASSLMAGMNTEAFF. The CDR3 nucleotides read TGTGCCAGCAGTTTAATGGCGGGGATGAACACTGAAGCTTTCTTT.

This clonotype showed up many times. The V call is TRBV19, the J call TRBJ1-5; D unclear. This CDR3 has 15 amino acids. CDR1 is LNHDA and CDR2 is SQIVND in the germline V gene (reference sequence). V was shortened by 0 bases and J by 9 bases, with 15 bases between the two germline ends. In DNA form, the CDR3 reads TGTGCCAGTAGTATAGATCTTTCGGGCATCCGGCCCCAGCATTTT. This gives the protein CASSIDLSGIRPQHF.

This clonotype was seen at least ten times. This rearrangement joins TRBV7-9 to TRBJ2-7; weak D call: TRBD1 (6 bases). The germline V gene encodes CDR1 SEHNR and CDR2 FQNEAQ (reference sequence). The CDR3 runs 14 residues. V was cut by 5 bases and J by 4 bases, with 15 bases left in between. In DNA form, the CDR3 reads TGTGCCAGCAGCCCCGGGACACGCTCTTACGAGCAGTACTTC. This translates into CASSPGTRSYEQYF. The whole variable domain, filled in from reference TRBV7-9 and TRBJ2-7, reads DTGVSQNPRHKITKRGQNVTFRCDPISEHNRLYWYRQTLGQGPEFLTYFQNEAQLEKSRLLSDRFSAERPKGSFSTLEIQRTEQGDSAMYLCASSPGTRSYEQYFGPGTRLTVT.